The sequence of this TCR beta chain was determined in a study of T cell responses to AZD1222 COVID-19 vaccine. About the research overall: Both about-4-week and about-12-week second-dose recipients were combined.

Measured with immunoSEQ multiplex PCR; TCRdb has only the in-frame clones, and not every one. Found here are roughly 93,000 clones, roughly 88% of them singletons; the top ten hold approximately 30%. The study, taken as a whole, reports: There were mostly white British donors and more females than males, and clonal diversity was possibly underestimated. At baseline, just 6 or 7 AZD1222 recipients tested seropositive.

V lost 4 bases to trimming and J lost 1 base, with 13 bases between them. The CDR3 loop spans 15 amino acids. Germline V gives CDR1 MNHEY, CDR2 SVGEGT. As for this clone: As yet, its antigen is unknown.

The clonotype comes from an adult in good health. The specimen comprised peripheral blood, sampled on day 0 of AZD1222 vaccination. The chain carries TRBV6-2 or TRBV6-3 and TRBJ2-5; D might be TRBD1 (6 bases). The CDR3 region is CASSSLQGFQETQYF. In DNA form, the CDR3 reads TGTGCCAGCAGTTCCCTACAGGGATTCCAAGAGACCCAGTACTTC.